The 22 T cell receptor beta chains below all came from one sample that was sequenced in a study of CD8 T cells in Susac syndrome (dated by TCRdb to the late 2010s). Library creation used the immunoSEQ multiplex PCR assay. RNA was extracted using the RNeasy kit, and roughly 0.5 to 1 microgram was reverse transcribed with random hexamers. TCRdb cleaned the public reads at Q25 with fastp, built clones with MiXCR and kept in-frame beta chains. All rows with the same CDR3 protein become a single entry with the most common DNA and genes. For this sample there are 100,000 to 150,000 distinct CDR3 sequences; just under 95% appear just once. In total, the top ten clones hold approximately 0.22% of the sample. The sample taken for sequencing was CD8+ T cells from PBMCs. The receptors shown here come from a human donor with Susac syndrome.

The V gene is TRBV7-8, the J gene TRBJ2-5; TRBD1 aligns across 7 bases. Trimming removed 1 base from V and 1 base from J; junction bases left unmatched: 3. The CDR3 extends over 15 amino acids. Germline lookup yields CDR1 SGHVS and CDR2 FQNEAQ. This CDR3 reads CASSLVDRAQETQYF. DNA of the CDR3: TGTGCCAGCAGCTTAGTCGACAGGGCCCAAGAGACCCAGTACTTC.

The CDR3 DNA reads TGTGCCAGCAGTGAATCTCGGGAAAGACGGACTGAAGCTTTCTTT. Translation: CASSESRERRTEAFF. This chain uses TRBV25-1 with TRBJ1-1; the D is unclear. With 1 base removed from V and 5 bases from J, the gap between germline ends came to 14 bases. Germline V CDR1 and CDR2: MGHDK, SYGVNS. This CDR3 is built from 15 residues.

CDR3 sequence: CASSPGQVRTLYSYEQYF. CDR3 in DNA: TGTGCCAGCAGCCCCGGACAGGTCCGAACTCTGTACTCCTACGAGCAGTACTTC. The chain links TRBV14 to TRBJ2-7; 7 bases map to TRBD1. The CDR3 is 18 amino acids. Germline lookup yields CDR1 SGHDN and CDR2 FVKESK. V lost 4 bases, J lost 0 bases, and 15 bases stayed unmatched.

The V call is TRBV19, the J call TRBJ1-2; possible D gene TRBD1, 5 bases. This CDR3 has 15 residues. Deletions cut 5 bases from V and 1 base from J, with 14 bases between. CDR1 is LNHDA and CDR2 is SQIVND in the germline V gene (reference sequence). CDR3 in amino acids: CASSAALGGNYGYTF. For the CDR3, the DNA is TGTGCCAGTAGTGCTGCCTTGGGGGGTAACTATGGCTACACCTTC.

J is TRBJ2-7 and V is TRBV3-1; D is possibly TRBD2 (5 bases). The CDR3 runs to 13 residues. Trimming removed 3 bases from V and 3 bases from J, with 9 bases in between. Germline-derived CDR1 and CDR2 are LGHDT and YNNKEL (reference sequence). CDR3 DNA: TGTGCCAGCAGCCATAGACTAAACTACGAGCAGTACTTC. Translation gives CASSHRLNYEQYF.

CDR3 in DNA: TGTGCCAGCAGCTTAGGTCGGACCTCCTACGAGCAGTACTTC. This gives the protein CASSLGRTSYEQYF. This chain joins TRBV7-6 and TRBJ2-7; no clear D. Germline V gives CDR1 SGHVS, CDR2 FNYEAQ. The V and J ends lost 1 base and 0 bases respectively, with 7 bases between them. There are 14 residues in the CDR3.

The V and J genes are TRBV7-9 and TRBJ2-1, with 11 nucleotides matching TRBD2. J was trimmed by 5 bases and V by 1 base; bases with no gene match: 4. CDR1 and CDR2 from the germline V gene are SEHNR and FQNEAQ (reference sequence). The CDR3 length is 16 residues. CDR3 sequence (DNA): TGTGCCAGCAGCTTAGTAGGGACTAGCGGAGACAATGAGCAGTTCTTC. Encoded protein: CASSLVGTSGDNEQFF.

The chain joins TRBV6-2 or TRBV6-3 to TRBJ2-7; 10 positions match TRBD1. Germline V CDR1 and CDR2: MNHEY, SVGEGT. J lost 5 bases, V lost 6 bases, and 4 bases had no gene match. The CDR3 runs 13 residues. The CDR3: CASRRGQGDEQYF. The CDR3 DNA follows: TGTGCCAGCAGACGTGGACAGGGGGACGAGCAGTACTTC.

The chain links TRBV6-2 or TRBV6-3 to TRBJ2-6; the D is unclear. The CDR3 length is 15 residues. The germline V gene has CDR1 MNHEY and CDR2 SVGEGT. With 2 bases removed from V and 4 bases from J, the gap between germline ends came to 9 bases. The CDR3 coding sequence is TGTGCCAGCAGTTACAGGATGGTGGGGGCCAACGTCCTGACTTTC. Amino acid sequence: CASSYRMVGANVLTF.

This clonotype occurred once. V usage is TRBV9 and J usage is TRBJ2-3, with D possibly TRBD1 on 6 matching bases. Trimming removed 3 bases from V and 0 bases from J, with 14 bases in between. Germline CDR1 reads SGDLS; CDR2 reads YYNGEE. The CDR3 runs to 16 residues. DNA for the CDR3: TGTGCCAGCAGCGGACTACAGGGTTCTAGCACAGATACGCAGTATTTT. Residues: CASSGLQGSSTDTQYF. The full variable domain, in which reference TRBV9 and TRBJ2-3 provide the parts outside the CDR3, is DSGVTQTPKHLITATGQRVTLRCSPRSGDLSVYWYQQSLDQGLQFLIQYYNGEERAKGNILERFSAQQFPDLHSELNLSSLELGDSALYFCASSGLQGSSTDTQYFGPGTRLTVL.

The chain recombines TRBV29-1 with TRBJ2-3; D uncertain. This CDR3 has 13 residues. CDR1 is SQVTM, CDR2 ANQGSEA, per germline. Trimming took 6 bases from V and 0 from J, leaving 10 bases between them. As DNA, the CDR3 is TGCAGCGTGGTGGTAGCTAGCACAGATACGCAGTATTTT. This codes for CSVVVASTDTQYF.

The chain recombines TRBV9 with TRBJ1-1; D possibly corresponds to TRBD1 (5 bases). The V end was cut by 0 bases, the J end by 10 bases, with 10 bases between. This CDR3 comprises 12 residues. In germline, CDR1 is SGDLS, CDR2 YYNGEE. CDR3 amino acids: CASSVVEGPAFF. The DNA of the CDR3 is TGTGCCAGCAGCGTAGTGGAGGGGCCAGCTTTCTTT.

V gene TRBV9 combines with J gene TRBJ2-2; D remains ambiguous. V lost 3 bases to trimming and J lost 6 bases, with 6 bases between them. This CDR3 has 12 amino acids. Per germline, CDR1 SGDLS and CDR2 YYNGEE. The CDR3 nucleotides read TGTGCCAGCAGCGGTTACGCCGGGGAGCTGTTTTTT. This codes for CASSGYAGELFF.

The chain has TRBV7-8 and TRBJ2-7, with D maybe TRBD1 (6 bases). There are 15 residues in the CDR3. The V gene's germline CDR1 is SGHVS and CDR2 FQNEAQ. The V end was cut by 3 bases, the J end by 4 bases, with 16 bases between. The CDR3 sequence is CASSLHQGPGYEQYF. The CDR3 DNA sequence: TGTGCCAGCAGCTTGCATCAGGGGCCGGGATACGAGCAGTACTTC. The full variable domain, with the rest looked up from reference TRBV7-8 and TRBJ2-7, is GAGVSQSPRYKVAKRGQDVALRCDPISGHVSLFWYQQALGQGPEFLTYFQNEAQLDKSGLPSDRFFAERPEGSVSTLKIQRTQQEDSAVYLCASSLHQGPGYEQYFGPGTRLTVT.

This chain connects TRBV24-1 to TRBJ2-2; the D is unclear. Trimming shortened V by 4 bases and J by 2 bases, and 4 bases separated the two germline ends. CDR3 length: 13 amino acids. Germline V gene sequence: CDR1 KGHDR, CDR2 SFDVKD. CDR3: CATSEVNTGELFF. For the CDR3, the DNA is TGTGCCACCAGTGAAGTTAACACCGGGGAGCTGTTTTTT.

The CDR3 nucleotides are TGTGCCACCAGTGTAACAGGGGGCGATAATTCACCCCTCCACTTT. Its translation is CATSVTGGDNSPLHF. The chain links TRBV24-1 to TRBJ1-6, with 9 bases aligning to TRBD1. The V gene end was trimmed by 5 bases and the J gene end by 5 bases; junction bases not matched to a gene: 3. The CDR3 has 15 residues. CDR1 is KGHDR, CDR2 SFDVKD, per germline.

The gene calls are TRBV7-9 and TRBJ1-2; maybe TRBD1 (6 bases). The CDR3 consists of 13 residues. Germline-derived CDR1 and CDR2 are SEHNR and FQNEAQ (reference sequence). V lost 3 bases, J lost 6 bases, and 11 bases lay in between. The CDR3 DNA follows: TGTGCCAGCAGCTTCCAGAACAGGGATGGCTACACCTTC. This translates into CASSFQNRDGYTF.

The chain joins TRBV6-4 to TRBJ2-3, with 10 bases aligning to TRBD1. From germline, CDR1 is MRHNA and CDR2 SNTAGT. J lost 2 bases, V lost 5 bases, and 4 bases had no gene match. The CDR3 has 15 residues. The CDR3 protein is CASSLGTGDTDTQYF. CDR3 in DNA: TGTGCCAGCAGTTTGGGGACAGGGGACACAGATACGCAGTATTTT.

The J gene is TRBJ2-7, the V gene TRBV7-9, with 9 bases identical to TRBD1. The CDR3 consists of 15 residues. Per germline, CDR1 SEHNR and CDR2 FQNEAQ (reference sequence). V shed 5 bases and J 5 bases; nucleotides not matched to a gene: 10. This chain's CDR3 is CASSIPGTGLDEQYF. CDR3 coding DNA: TGTGCCAGCAGCATTCCCGGGACAGGGCTCGACGAGCAGTACTTC.

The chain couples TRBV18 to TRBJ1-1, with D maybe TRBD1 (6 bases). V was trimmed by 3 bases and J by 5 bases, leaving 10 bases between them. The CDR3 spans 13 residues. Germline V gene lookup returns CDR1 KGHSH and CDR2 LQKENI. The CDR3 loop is CASSPSGETEAFF. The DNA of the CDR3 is TGTGCCAGCTCACCTTCAGGGGAGACTGAAGCTTTCTTT.

CDR3 residues: CASTQEDSYNEQFF. The CDR3 DNA is TGTGCCAGTACCCAAGAGGACTCCTACAATGAGCAGTTCTTC. The rearrangement links TRBV7-9 to TRBJ2-1; D gene unclear. This CDR3 has 14 amino acids. Germline V gene data show CDR1 as SEHNR and CDR2 as FQNEAQ (reference sequence). V was trimmed by 9 bases and J by 0 bases, leaving 12 bases between them.

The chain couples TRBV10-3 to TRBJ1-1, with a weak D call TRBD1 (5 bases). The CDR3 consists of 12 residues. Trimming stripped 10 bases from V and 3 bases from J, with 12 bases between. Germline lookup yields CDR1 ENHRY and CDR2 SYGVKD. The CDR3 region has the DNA TGTGCCACCGCTGGGGGGGACACTGAAGCTTTCTTT. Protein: CATAGGDTEAFF.